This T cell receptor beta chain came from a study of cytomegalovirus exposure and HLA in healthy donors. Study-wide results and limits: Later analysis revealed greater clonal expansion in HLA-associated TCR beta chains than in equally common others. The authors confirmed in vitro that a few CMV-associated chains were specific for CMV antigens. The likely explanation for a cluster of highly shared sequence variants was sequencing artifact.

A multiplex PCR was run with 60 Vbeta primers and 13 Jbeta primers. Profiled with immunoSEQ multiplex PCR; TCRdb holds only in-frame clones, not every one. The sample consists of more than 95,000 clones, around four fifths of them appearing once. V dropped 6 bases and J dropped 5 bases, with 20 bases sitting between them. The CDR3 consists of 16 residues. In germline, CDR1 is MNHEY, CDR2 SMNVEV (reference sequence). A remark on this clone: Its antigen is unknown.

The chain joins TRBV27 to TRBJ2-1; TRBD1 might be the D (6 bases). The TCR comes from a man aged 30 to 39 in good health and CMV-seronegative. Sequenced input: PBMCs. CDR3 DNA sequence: TGTGCCAGCAGCTGGACCGGGACATGGAGCAACAATGAGCAGTTCTTC. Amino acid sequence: CASSWTGTWSNNEQFF.